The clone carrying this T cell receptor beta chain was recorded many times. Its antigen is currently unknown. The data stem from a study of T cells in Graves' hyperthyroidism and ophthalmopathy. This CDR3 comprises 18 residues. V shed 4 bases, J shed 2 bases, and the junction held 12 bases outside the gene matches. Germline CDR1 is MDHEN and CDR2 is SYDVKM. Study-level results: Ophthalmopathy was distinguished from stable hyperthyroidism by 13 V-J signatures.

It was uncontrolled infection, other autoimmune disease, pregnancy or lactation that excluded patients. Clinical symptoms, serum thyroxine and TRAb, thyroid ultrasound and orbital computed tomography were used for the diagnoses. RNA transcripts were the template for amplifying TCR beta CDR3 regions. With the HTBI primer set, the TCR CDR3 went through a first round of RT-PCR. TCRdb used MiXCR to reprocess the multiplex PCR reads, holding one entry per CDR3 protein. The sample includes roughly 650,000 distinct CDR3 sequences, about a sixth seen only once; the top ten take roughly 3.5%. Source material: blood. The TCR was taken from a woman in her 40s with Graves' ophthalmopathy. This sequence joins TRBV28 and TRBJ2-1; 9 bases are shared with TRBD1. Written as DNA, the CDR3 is TGTGCCAGCAGTTCCAATGGATGGGGGACAGGGACCTACAATGAGCAGTTCTTC. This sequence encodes CASSSNGWGTGTYNEQFF.